Presented here are 25 T cell receptor beta chains from one specimen sequenced in a study of blood T cell repertoires in COVID-19. Some clones are missing from TCRdb's copy, which holds only in-frame ones; the method was immunoSEQ multiplex PCR. The repertoire holds 150,000 to 200,000 clones, roughly 83% seen once, with 9.1% in the top ten. The sequenced sample consisted of peripheral blood. The origin of the receptors is a woman older than 75 with active or convalescent COVID-19.

The rearrangement joins TRBV19 to TRBJ2-7, with D maybe TRBD2 (5 bases). Looked up from germline, CDR1 is LNHDA and CDR2 is SQIVND (reference sequence). The V and J ends lost 10 bases and 2 bases respectively, with 18 bases between them. The CDR3 totals 14 residues. The CDR3 region is CATSNGDGPYEQYF. The CDR3 region has the DNA TGTGCCACCAGTAACGGGGATGGACCCTACGAGCAGTACTTC.

V gene TRBV12-3 or TRBV12-4 combines with J gene TRBJ1-2; 8 nucleotides align to TRBD1. Trimming at V came to 5 bases and at J to 8 bases, leaving 7 bases not matched to a gene. This CDR3 has 13 amino acids. Written as DNA, the CDR3 is TGTGCCAGCAGTCAGGGGGCCGGAGGAGGCTACACCTTC. Amino acid sequence: CASSQGAGGGYTF.

The chain recombines TRBV18 with TRBJ1-5, with D possibly matching TRBD1 (5 bases). The CDR3 has 15 amino acids. V was cut by 3 bases and J by 1 base, with 10 bases left in between. Germline V gene lookup returns CDR1 KGHSH and CDR2 LQKENI. CDR3 sequence: CASSPSAGSNQPQHF. The CDR3 coding sequence is TGTGCCAGCTCACCTTCTGCAGGGAGCAATCAGCCCCAGCATTTT.

The chain is built from TRBV20-1 and TRBJ1-1; TRBD1 matches at 7 bases. The trim removed 3 bases at V and 1 base at J, leaving 5 bases unmatched. Germline CDR1 reads DFQATT; CDR2 reads SNEGSKA (reference sequence). CDR3 size: 14 residues. CDR3 in DNA: TGCAGTGCTAGTCCGGGACAGAGGAACACTGAAGCTTTCTTT. Residues: CSASPGQRNTEAFF.

The chain is built from TRBV5-6 and TRBJ1-3; tentatively, D is TRBD1 (5 bases). V gave up 1 base and J gave up 4 bases, with 12 bases separating them. This CDR3 is built from 15 residues. CDR1 and CDR2 (germline): SGHDT, YYEEEE. The CDR3 loop is CASSLWGIRGNTIYF. The CDR3 nucleotides read TGTGCCAGCAGCTTGTGGGGCATTCGGGGAAACACCATATATTTT.

The V gene is TRBV6-5, the J gene TRBJ1-1; D is uncertain. The V and J ends lost 7 bases and 0 bases respectively, with 9 bases between them. The CDR3 has 13 residues. Germline-derived CDR1 and CDR2 are MNHEY and SVGAGI. The CDR3 is CASKPVLNTEAFF. DNA for the CDR3: TGTGCCAGCAAGCCTGTCCTGAACACTGAAGCTTTCTTT.

This chain joins TRBV5-4 and TRBJ2-1; unclear D gene. V was cut by 3 bases and J by 7 bases, with 14 bases left in between. This CDR3 contains 14 residues. Germline lookup yields CDR1 SGHNT and CDR2 YYREEE (reference sequence). The DNA of the CDR3 is TGTGCCAGCAGCTCGAACTACCAATCAAATGAGCAGTTCTTC. The encoded protein is CASSSNYQSNEQFF.

The chain joins TRBV6-5 to TRBJ1-5, with 8 bases fitting TRBD1. Germline V CDR1 and CDR2: MNHEY, SVGAGI. The CDR3 is made up of 15 amino acids. With 0 bases clipped from V and 6 bases from J, the junction kept 4 bases outside the gene matches. The CDR3 coding sequence is TGTGCCAGCAGTTACTCAGCAACAGGGGGTCAGCCCCAGCATTTT. It codes for CASSYSATGGQPQHF.

The chain employs TRBV6-2 or TRBV6-3 and TRBJ2-5, with TRBD2 matching over 15 bases. J lost 3 bases, V lost 2 bases, and 4 bases had no gene match. CDR1 is MNHEY, CDR2 SVGEGT, per germline. The CDR3 is made up of 17 amino acids. CDR3 in amino acids: CASSYGGLAGGKETQYF. CDR3 bases: TGTGCCAGCAGTTACGGGGGACTAGCGGGGGGCAAAGAGACCCAGTACTTC.

This chain links TRBV19 with TRBJ2-2, with 7 bases aligning to TRBD1. CDR3 length: 14 residues. Germline V lookup: CDR1 LNHDA, CDR2 SQIVND (reference sequence). V lost 6 bases and J lost 6; bases outside the gene matches: 7. The CDR3 is CASSPNRGAGELFF. The CDR3 DNA follows: TGTGCCAGTAGCCCCAACAGGGGTGCCGGGGAGCTGTTTTTT.

Regarding this clone: At one end the junction does not follow the germline gene, possibly because of a read error. The chain joins TRBV5-6 to TRBJ2-3; no clear D. The CDR3 contains 12 residues. Germline V CDR1 and CDR2: SGHDT, YYEEEE. The CDR3 region is CASSFGYDRQYF. As DNA, the CDR3 is TGTGCCAGCAGCTTTGGTTACGATAGGCAGTATTTT.

The V gene is TRBV11-3, the J gene TRBJ1-3, with TRBD1 as a possible D gene (6 bases). In germline, CDR1 is SGHNT, CDR2 YENEEA. V lost 0 bases to trimming and J lost 2 bases, with 11 bases between them. The CDR3 covers 16 residues. The CDR3 nucleotides read TGTGCCAGCAGCTTAGATCGGGCAGGGGCTGGAAACACCATATATTTT. Protein product: CASSLDRAGAGNTIYF. Complete variable domain (other parts from reference TRBV11-3 and TRBJ1-3): EAGVVQSPRYKIIEKKQPVAFWCNPISGHNTLYWYLQNLGQGPELLIRYENEEAVDDSQLPKDRFSAERLKGVDSTLKIQPAELGDSAVYLCASSLDRAGAGNTIYFGEGSWLTVV.

The chain joins TRBV2 to TRBJ2-2; 8 nucleotides match TRBD1. The CDR3 sequence is 15 residues long. With V trimmed by 10 bases and J by 5 bases, 12 bases remained unmatched. Germline V gene data show CDR1 as SNHLY and CDR2 as FYNNEI. The chain's CDR3 is CATVEETGGTGELFF. Here the CDR3 DNA reads TGTGCCACCGTGGAAGAAACAGGGGGTACCGGGGAGCTGTTTTTT.

This rearrangement joins TRBV7-2 to TRBJ2-2; 10 nucleotides align to TRBD1. Trimming cost V 3 bases and J 6 bases; bases outside gene matches: 4. The CDR3 loop spans 15 amino acids. Germline V CDR1 and CDR2: SGHTA, FQGNSA. The CDR3 bases are TGTGCCAGCAGCTTCACCGGACAGGGGGCCGGGGAGCTGTTTTTT. Amino acid sequence: CASSFTGQGAGELFF.

The rearrangement joins TRBV6-5 to TRBJ2-7; 7 nucleotides agree with TRBD1. Germline CDR1 reads MNHEY; CDR2 reads SVGAGI. The CDR3 consists of 14 residues. The trim removed 10 bases at V and 3 bases at J, leaving 12 bases unmatched. Here the CDR3 DNA reads TGTGCCACCCGAATGACAGGGTCCAACTACGAGCAGTACTTC. Translation gives CATRMTGSNYEQYF.

This chain connects TRBV12-5 to TRBJ1-1; D uncertain. The V and J ends lost 0 bases and 3 bases respectively, with 17 bases between them. The CDR3 loop spans 17 amino acids. CDR1 and CDR2 from the germline V gene are LGHNT and FRNRAP. CDR3 in DNA: TGTGCTAGTGGTTTGGTAAAGGCAGGCAACCTGGACACTGAAGCTTTCTTT. Its protein is CASGLVKAGNLDTEAFF.

The chain is built from TRBV18 and TRBJ2-5; D is unresolved. Trimming took off 10 bases at V and 5 bases at J, with 11 bases between the two ends. Per the germline V gene, CDR1 is KGHSH and CDR2 is LQKENI. The CDR3 covers 11 residues. CDR3 coding DNA: TGTGCCACCCAAACCAGGGAGACCCAGTACTTC. Its protein product is CATQTRETQYF. Full variable domain (outside the CDR3, taken from reference TRBV18 and TRBJ2-5): NAGVMQNPRHLVRRRGQEARLRCSPMKGHSHVYWYRQLPEEGLKFMVYLQKENIIDESGMPKERFSAEFPKEGPSILRIQQVVRGDSAAYFCATQTRETQYFGPGTRLLVL.

This sequence joins TRBV11-3 and TRBJ2-3; D not resolved. Trimming left V 2 bases short and J 6 bases short, with 9 bases between. Germline V gene sequence: CDR1 SGHNT, CDR2 YENEEA. The CDR3 totals 13 residues. Here the CDR3 reads CASSLPVKDTQYF. CDR3 coding DNA: TGTGCCAGCAGCTTACCAGTTAAGGATACGCAGTATTTT.

In regard to this clone: At one of its ends the junction is not consistent with the germline gene, which may arise from a read error. The chain joins TRBV7-2 to TRBJ2-7, with D perhaps TRBD2 (7 bases). This CDR3 region has 15 residues. Germline-derived CDR1 and CDR2 are SGHTA and FQGNSA. The CDR3 region has the DNA TGTGCCAGCACCTTAGGGGGGGGGTGGCCCTACGAGCAGTACTTC. As protein: CASTLGGGWPYEQYF.

The chain combines TRBV6-5 with TRBJ2-2; D is perhaps TRBD2 (6 bases). The CDR3 is 15 residues long. V was cut by 7 bases and J by 1 base, with 13 bases left in between. Per germline, CDR1 MNHEY and CDR2 SVGAGI. CDR3 coding DNA: TGTGCCAGCACCTTAACGGGAGAGAACACCGGGGAGCTGTTTTTT. It codes for CASTLTGENTGELFF.

V usage is TRBV20-1 and J usage is TRBJ2-1, with D possibly TRBD1 on 5 matching bases. There are 14 residues in the CDR3. V gave up 3 bases and J gave up 4 bases, with 13 bases separating them. Germline CDR1 DFQATT, CDR2 SNEGSKA (reference sequence). CDR3 coding DNA: TGCAGTGCTAGTTCGAGACAGAGTTACAATGAGCAGTTCTTC. Translated, it gives CSASSRQSYNEQFF.

The chain employs TRBV3-1 (or the pseudogene TRBV3-2) and TRBJ1-5; maybe TRBD1 (6 bases). Germline V gives CDR1 LGHDT, CDR2 YNNKEL (reference sequence). The CDR3 consists of 17 residues. Trimming cost V 4 bases and J 1 base, with 17 bases left between them. The CDR3 sequence is CASSPKPGTISNQPQHF. The CDR3 DNA reads as TGTGCCAGCAGCCCTAAACCCGGGACAATAAGCAATCAGCCCCAGCATTTT.

This clone was observed a single time. The chain uses TRBV19 and TRBJ2-1; the D gene is possibly TRBD1 (5 bases). Germline assignment: CDR1 LNHDA and CDR2 SQIVND (reference sequence). The CDR3 runs to 15 residues. The V gene lost 5 bases and the J gene lost 4 bases, with 15 bases spanning the gap. The CDR3 nucleotides read TGTGCCAGTAGTCTCACAGGTGTCCGGTACAATGAGCAGTTCTTC. As protein: CASSLTGVRYNEQFF.

The chain is built from TRBV6-2 or TRBV6-3 and TRBJ2-7; TRBD2 agrees at 7 bases. Per germline, CDR1 MNHEY and CDR2 SVGEGT. The J segment lost 7 bases and the V segment lost 4 bases, leaving 13 bases of the junction unmatched. The length of the CDR3 is 15 residues. The CDR3 is CASSSGLVPPVEQYF. The CDR3 region has the DNA TGTGCCAGCAGTTCCGGACTAGTTCCCCCCGTGGAGCAGTACTTC.

The chain couples TRBV21-1 to TRBJ2-2; the table's D call, TRBD1, has no DNA check behind it. TRBV21-1 is given as a pseudogene. CDR3 size: 18 residues. CDR3 region: CASSKSPGQKSNTGELFF. The CDR3 region has the DNA TGTGCCAGCAGCAAGAGTCCGGGACAGAAGTCGAACACCGGGGAGCTGTTTTTT.